These T cell receptor beta chains were read from a single sample in a study of CD8 T cells in ankylosing spondylitis. TCRdb used MiXCR to reprocess the 5' RACE reads, holding one entry per CDR3 protein. This sample has under 150,000 distinct CDR3 sequences, with around 10% found just once. Sequenced material: blood, either unsorted or a sorted T cell fraction (not recorded which). The receptor set was obtained from a female donor with ankylosing spondylitis or in good health (not recorded which). Each CDR3 is given with its conserved first and last residue. The D gene is left open where the match is weak. Clone size is stated in some rows and not others, as once, few, many or a class when expanded.

>-|many|TRBJ2-7|TRBV5-1
TGCGCCAGCAATGAGGGCGGCTACGAGCAGTACTTC
CASNEGGYEQYF
>TRBD1|many|TRBJ2-6|TRBV10-3
TGTGCCATCAGCCGGGACAGGGGGCCTGGGGCCAACGTCCTGACTTTC
CAISRDRGPGANVLTF
>TRBD2|many|TRBJ2-1|TRBV9
TGTGCCAGCAGCGACGGGACTAGCAATTACAATGAGCAGTTCTTC
CASSDGTSNYNEQFF
>TRBD1|few|TRBJ1-6|TRBV11-2
TGTGCCAGCAGCTCCGGGACAGGGGGCTGGAATAATTCACCCCTCCACTTT
CASSSGTGGWNNSPLHF
>TRBD1|few|TRBJ2-2|TRBV7-3
TGTGCCAGCAGCCCGTCGGGACAGACCACCGGGGAGCTGTTTTTT
CASSPSGQTTGELFF
>-|many|TRBJ2-5|TRBV5-1
TGCGCCAGCAGCTTGGCCGGAGAGTACCAAGAGACCCAGTACTTC
CASSLAGEYQETQYF
>TRBD2|many|TRBJ2-2|TRBV28
TGTGCCAGCAGCGGATGGGGGGGCGGGGAGCTGTTTTTT
CASSGWGGGELFF
>-|many|TRBJ2-2|TRBV20-1
TGCAGTGGTGACAACGCGAACACCGGGGAGCTGTTTTTT
CSGDNANTGELFF
>-|-|TRBJ2-7|TRBV30
TGTGCCTGGAGTGTAAGGGCAGGGAGTAGGGAGCAGTACTTC
CAWSVRAGSREQYF
>-|many|TRBJ2-3|TRBV10-2
TGCGCCAGCAGTGTTGGTGGAAGCACAGATACGCAGTATTTT
CASSVGGSTDTQYF
>-|many|TRBJ2-1|TRBV5-1
TGCGCCAGCAGCCTTGGCTCGGCTTACAATGAGCAGTTCTTC
CASSLGSAYNEQFF
>-|many|TRBJ1-5|TRBV6-1
TGTGCCAGCAGTGAAGCTGGGAATCAGCCCCAGCATTTT
CASSEAGNQPQHF
>-|many|TRBJ2-1|TRBV19
TGTGCCAGTAGTATAGAGGGTGATGAGCAGTTCTTC
CASSIEGDEQFF
>-|many|TRBJ2-4|TRBV12-3/TRBV12-4
TGTGCCAGCACCCGAGGAGAGAGGCAGTACTTC
CASTRGERQYF
>-|many|TRBJ2-2|TRBV11-2
TGTGCCAGCAGCTTGGGGCCATCGAACACCGGGGAGCTGTTTTTT
CASSLGPSNTGELFF
>TRBD1|few|TRBJ2-5|TRBV3-1
TGTGCCAGCAGCCAAGGGGACAGGACTTACCAAGAGACCCAGTACTTC
CASSQGDRTYQETQYF